The 4 T cell receptor beta chains in this list originate from one sample, sequenced in a study of response to subunit inactivated influenza vaccine. In TCRdb, the RT-PCR reads were re-called with MiXCR into one record per CDR3 protein. Seen here are hundreds of thousands of distinct CDR3 sequences, about 11% observed once, and the top ten hold roughly 9.6%. These same records also appear under a second study, on T cells expressing NK-cell markers. That source adds: With UMIs, 5'RACE template switching was used to make TCR beta cDNA.

Material: PBMCs from blood, obtained on the day of vaccination. The origin of the receptors is a man over 45 who received an inactivated influenza vaccine.

This clonotype was seen only a few times. This chain uses TRBV29-1 with TRBJ2-5; maybe TRBD2 (6 bases). The CDR3 is 12 amino acids. The germline gives CDR1 SQVTM, CDR2 ANQGSEA. The V and J ends lost 8 bases and 1 base respectively, with 11 bases between them. CDR3 DNA sequence: TGCAGCATTGCGACTAGCCAAGAGACCCAGTACTTC. It translates to CSIATSQETQYF.

Remarks on this clonotype: One junction end disagrees with the germline gene, perhaps due to a read error. This chain uses TRBV10-1 with TRBJ2-1; D perhaps matches TRBD2 (8 bases). Germline lookup yields CDR1 WNHNN and CDR2 SYGVQD (reference sequence). This CDR3 is built from 16 residues. DNA of the CDR3: TGCGCCAGCAGTGGGATCGGGAGGGGGCGAAGCAATGAGCTGTTCTTC. Translation gives CASSGIGRGRSNELFF.

This clonotype occurred a few times. The V call is TRBV20-1, the J call TRBJ2-1; 7 nucleotides match TRBD1. The CDR3 consists of 14 residues. The germline V gene encodes CDR1 DFQATT and CDR2 SNEGSKA (reference sequence). In nucleotides, the CDR3 is TGCGGTACAGGGGACGCAAGTACCTACAATGAGCAGTTCTTC. It is translated as CGTGDASTYNEQFF.

This clonotype was detected a few times. The chain couples TRBV19 to TRBJ1-1; a possible D gene is TRBD1 (6 bases). This CDR3 region has 17 residues. Trimming shortened V by 3 bases and J by 0 bases, and 17 bases separated the two germline ends. CDR1 LNHDA and CDR2 SQIVND come from the germline V gene (reference sequence). CDR3 sequence: CASSIGSLRTVNTEAFF. CDR3 DNA sequence: TGTGCCAGTAGTATTGGCTCTTTGAGGACAGTGAACACTGAAGCTTTCTTT.